What follows is one T cell receptor (beta chain) and its context. The antigen is not known. The primer mix had 60 Vbeta and 13 Jbeta primers. The data were produced by immunoSEQ multiplex PCR, yet TCRdb's version contains in-frame clones alone and is incomplete. The repertoire holds about 130,000 clones, about 79% seen once, with roughly 2% in the top ten. The germline V gene encodes CDR1 SGHTA and CDR2 FQGNSA. V lost 4 bases to trimming and J lost 2 bases; unmatched junction nucleotides: 4. CDR3 length: 15 residues. This entry belongs to a study of cytomegalovirus exposure and HLA in healthy donors. Overall study findings and caveats: Later analysis found that TCR beta chains associated with HLA were more clonally expanded than other, equally common chains.

Material for sequencing was PBMCs. This clonotype was sampled from a middle-aged man in good health and CMV-seronegative. The rearrangement links TRBV7-2 to TRBJ2-1, with 8 bases lining up with TRBD2. CDR3 bases: TGTGCCAGCAGCTCTTTGGGACTAGCCTACAATGAGCAGTTCTTC. Its protein is CASSSLGLAYNEQFF.